The clone carrying this T cell receptor beta chain was detected a few times. This entry comes from a study of blood T cell repertoires in COVID-19. V shed 7 bases and J shed 6 bases, with 19 bases lying between them. The length of the CDR3 is 14 residues. Looked up from germline, CDR1 is MNHEY and CDR2 is SVGAGI. The assay was immunoSEQ multiplex PCR, and TCRdb's table has in-frame clones only and misses some. The table records about 210,000 clones, around 88% of them present only once. The origin of this receptor is a man between 18 and 35 years old with active or convalescent COVID-19. The chain carries TRBV6-5 and TRBJ2-7; D may be TRBD2 (6 bases). Sequencing used peripheral blood. CDR3 bases: TGTGCCAGCACGGAAGGGACTGCACGTCGCGAGCAGTACTTC. This codes for CASTEGTARREQYF.